These 30 T cell receptor beta chains share one sample of origin, sequenced in a study of prognosis after radiotherapy for stage I lung cancer. Two-round multiplex PCR, the amplification method, yielded TCR beta CDR3 from genomic DNA. The first PCR round targeted every TRBV and TRBJ gene with specific primers. TCRdb reprocessed the multiplex PCR reads with MiXCR, giving one entry per CDR3 protein. The data contain approximately 25,000 distinct CDR3 sequences, around 40% of them singletons. This specimen consisted of PBMCs, obtained before or after stereotactic body radiation therapy (not recorded which). The source is a donor aged 50 or older with non-small cell lung cancer.

This clonotype was seen ten or more times. This chain uses TRBV7-9 with TRBJ2-1; D is possibly TRBD1 (5 bases). The germline V and J ends were trimmed by 5 bases and 7 bases, with 18 bases remaining between them. The CDR3 has 15 residues. CDR1 and CDR2 from the germline V gene are SEHNR and FQNEAQ (reference sequence). The CDR3 here is CASSRDSLNRNEQFF. As DNA, the CDR3 is TGTGCCAGCAGCCGTGACAGCCTCAACAGGAATGAGCAGTTCTTC.

This clonotype occurred many times. This chain joins TRBV29-1 and TRBJ1-1, with TRBD1 identical over 9 bases. J gave up 7 bases and V 6 bases, and 12 bases lay outside the gene matches. The CDR3 consists of 14 residues. Germline V lookup: CDR1 SQVTM, CDR2 ANQGSEA. CDR3: CSVAILQGAGEAFF. The CDR3 DNA sequence: TGCAGCGTGGCAATCCTACAGGGGGCTGGTGAAGCTTTCTTT.

The chain joins TRBV12-3 or TRBV12-4 to TRBJ2-6; D unresolved. This CDR3 is built from 15 residues. The germline V and J ends were trimmed by 7 bases and 0 bases, with 10 bases remaining between them. CDR3 coding DNA: TGTGCCAGCATCAGGATCGACTCTGGGGCCAACGTCCTGACTTTC. Its translation: CASIRIDSGANVLTF.

As to this clonotype: The conserved closing phenylalanine or tryptophan is absent in this CDR3, likely reflecting a read error. This sequence joins TRBV28 and TRBJ1-1, with 8 bases that match TRBD1. Looked up from germline, CDR1 is MDHEN and CDR2 is SYDVKM. CDR3 size: 12 residues. The J segment lost 5 bases and the V segment lost 6 bases, leaving 2 bases of the junction unmatched. The CDR3 coding sequence is TGTGCCAGCAGCGACAGGGGTACTGAAGCTTTCTGT. It yields the protein CASSDRGTEAFC.

This clonotype was seen repeatedly, ten times or more. The V gene is TRBV4-2, the J gene TRBJ2-2; 14 nucleotides match TRBD2. Germline V lookup: CDR1 LGHNA, CDR2 YNFKEQ. V shed 5 bases, J shed 5 bases, and the junction held 10 bases outside the gene matches. CDR3 length equals 18 residues. The CDR3 loop is CASSSPGLAGAGTGELFF. The CDR3 nucleotides are TGTGCCAGCAGCTCTCCGGGACTAGCGGGAGCCGGAACCGGGGAGCTGTTTTTT.

The chain combines TRBV12-3 or TRBV12-4 with TRBJ2-5; a possible D gene is TRBD1 (7 bases). The CDR3 contains 17 residues. Trimming took off 3 bases at V and 2 bases at J, with 19 bases between the two ends. CDR3 protein: CASSFRGGTVVQETQYF. The DNA of the CDR3 is TGTGCCAGCAGTTTTAGAGGGGGGACAGTTGTGCAAGAGACCCAGTACTTC.

As to this clonotype: A read error likely explains this, since a far larger clone differs by one base. CDR3 DNA: TGTGCCAGCAATCTAGATAAAGGAGGTAGCACAGATACGCAGTATTTT. It codes for CASNLDKGGSTDTQYF. The chain joins TRBV7-9 to TRBJ2-3; tentative D call: TRBD2 (5 bases). Deletions cut 7 bases from V and 0 bases from J, with 17 bases between. The CDR3 is 16 amino acids. Germline V gene sequence: CDR1 SEHNR, CDR2 FQNEAQ (reference sequence). Using reference TRBV7-9 and TRBJ2-3 for the parts outside the CDR3, the full variable domain is DTGVSQNPRHKITKRGQNVTFRCDPISEHNRLYWYRQTLGQGPEFLTYFQNEAQLEKSRLLSDRFSAERPKGSFSTLEIQRTEQGDSAMYLCASNLDKGGSTDTQYFGPGTRLTVL.

Details on this clonotype: Only one base separates this from a far larger clonotype, so it likely reflects a read error. The gene calls are TRBV6-5 and TRBJ2-7; D not resolved. This CDR3 spans 12 amino acids. CDR1 and CDR2 from the germline V gene are MNHEY and SVGAGI. Between the trimmed V and J ends, which lost 5 bases and 3 bases, there was a span of 8 bases. The CDR3 region has the DNA TGTGCCAGCAGTGCTGCAGACTACGAGCAGTACTTC. Protein product: CASSAADYEQYF.

In the case of this clonotype: A read error is likely here: a far larger clone is one base away. The chain employs TRBV5-1 and TRBJ2-2; D might be TRBD1 (5 bases). Trimming stripped 4 bases from V and 4 bases from J, with 8 bases between. CDR3 size: 13 residues. Germline V gives CDR1 SGHRS, CDR2 YFSETQ. The CDR3 reads CASSKRGTGELFF. The CDR3 DNA sequence: TGCGCCAGCAGCAAAAGGGGCACCGGGGAGCTGTTTTTT.

The chain is built from TRBV6-1 and TRBJ2-7; possible D gene TRBD1, 5 bases. V lost 7 bases, J lost 0 bases, and 13 bases lay in between. Germline lookup yields CDR1 MNHNS and CDR2 SASEGT. The CDR3 totals 14 residues. CDR3 region: CASIGAVISYEQYF. In nucleotides, the CDR3 is TGTGCCAGCATAGGGGCGGTTATCTCCTACGAGCAGTACTTC.

V gene TRBV6-9 combines with J gene TRBJ2-2; D not certain. V gave up 3 bases and J gave up 7 bases, with 12 bases separating them. Germline values: CDR1 MNHGY, CDR2 SVAAGI. The CDR3 length is 14 residues. The CDR3 sequence: CASSYNRRSGELFF. The CDR3 DNA follows: TGTGCCAGCAGTTACAACCGTCGGAGCGGGGAGCTGTTTTTT.

This chain joins TRBV20-1 and TRBJ2-5, with a possible D match to TRBD2 (6 bases). Trimming shortened V by 8 bases and J by 2 bases, and 27 bases separated the two germline ends. The V gene's germline CDR1 is DFQATT and CDR2 SNEGSKA (reference sequence). The CDR3 loop spans 17 amino acids. The CDR3 protein is CSSTRPFGAGIQETQYF. CDR3 DNA sequence: TGCAGTTCGACGCGGCCCTTCGGCGCGGGGATTCAAGAGACCCAGTACTTC.

This clonotype was recorded at least ten times. The J gene is TRBJ2-3, the V gene TRBV2; D uncertain. CDR3 length equals 15 residues. Germline V gene lookup returns CDR1 SNHLY and CDR2 FYNNEI. V was trimmed by 4 bases and J by 1 base, leaving 12 bases between them. The CDR3 DNA is TGTGCCAGCAGTGCCTTGATCCGGGGCACAGATACGCAGTATTTT. Encoded protein: CASSALIRGTDTQYF.

With respect to this clonotype: A much larger clone lies a single base off, so this may be a read error. The V gene is TRBV30, the J gene TRBJ2-4, with D possibly TRBD1 on 5 matching bases. Per germline, CDR1 GTSNPN and CDR2 SVGIG (reference sequence). Trimming pared 0 bases from V and 8 bases from J, leaving 14 bases between. The CDR3 loop spans 14 amino acids. The CDR3 DNA follows: TGTGCCTGGAGTGTAAGGGGATCCCAAGACATTCAGTACTTC. Its translation is CAWSVRGSQDIQYF.

At least ten counts were recorded for this clonotype. This chain uses TRBV20-1 with TRBJ2-2; the match to TRBD2 covers 13 bases. CDR3 length: 15 residues. With V trimmed by 5 bases and J by 6 bases, 6 bases remained unmatched. CDR1 DFQATT and CDR2 SNEGSKA come from the germline V gene (reference sequence). The CDR3 loop reads CSALGLAGDSGELFF. The CDR3 region has the DNA TGCAGTGCTCTCGGACTAGCGGGAGACTCCGGGGAGCTGTTTTTT.

This clonotype was seen once. A far larger clone is just one base off, so this is likely a read error. CDR3 protein: CASSKGGGVGEDTQYF. CDR3 nucleotide sequence: TGTGCCAGCAGTAAGGGAGGGGGAGTAGGGGAAGATACGCAGTATTTT. The genes are TRBV2 and TRBJ2-3; D perhaps matches TRBD2 (7 bases). This CDR3 spans 16 amino acids. Deletions cut 5 bases from V and 5 bases from J, with 20 bases between. The germline gives CDR1 SNHLY, CDR2 FYNNEI.

By share, this clonotype ranks as medium-sized. The rearrangement joins TRBV7-9 to TRBJ2-7; TRBD1 matches 10 bases. Germline V gives CDR1 SEHNR, CDR2 FQNEAQ (reference sequence). The CDR3 extends over 14 amino acids. V lost 5 bases, J lost 4 bases, and 5 bases stayed unmatched. The CDR3 DNA reads as TGTGCCAGCAGCCCGCGGGACAGGGGATACGAGCAGTACTTC. Protein sequence: CASSPRDRGYEQYF.

Only a few counts were recorded for this clonotype. The chain recombines TRBV6-1 with TRBJ1-6; 11 bases map to TRBD1. CDR1 and CDR2 from the germline V gene are MNHNS and SASEGT. Trimming took 7 bases from V and 1 from J; bases not matched to a gene: 15. This CDR3 region has 20 residues. The CDR3 here is CASKLDGGQGAESYNSPLHF. As DNA, the CDR3 is TGTGCCAGCAAACTCGACGGCGGACAGGGGGCAGAGTCCTATAATTCACCCCTCCACTTT.

This clonotype was observed many times. The V and J genes are TRBV24-1 and TRBJ2-3; TRBD1 matches at 10 bases. From germline, CDR1 is KGHDR and CDR2 SFDVKD. The trim removed 3 bases at V and 2 bases at J, leaving 10 bases unmatched. The CDR3 contains 18 residues. The CDR3 reads CATSDPTGTGDVTDTQYF. The CDR3 region has the DNA TGTGCCACCAGTGATCCGACCGGGACAGGGGACGTCACAGATACGCAGTATTTT.

In its sample, this clonotype ranks as medium-sized. The chain recombines TRBV19 with TRBJ1-4; 7 bases agree with TRBD1. The J call may be in error: the DNA end matches TRBJ1-6 better. The CDR3 consists of 14 residues. Germline V CDR1 and CDR2: LNHDA, SQIVND (reference sequence). The CDR3 loop is CASSASGGNSPLHF. The CDR3 bases are TGTGCCAGTAGTGCCTCAGGGGGAAATTCACCCCTCCACTTT.

The chain combines TRBV6-5 with TRBJ1-2; D is unresolved. Trimming removed 0 bases from V and 5 bases from J, with 7 bases in between. Germline V gives CDR1 MNHEY, CDR2 SVGAGI. The CDR3 loop spans 13 amino acids. The CDR3 loop reads CASSYSRGYGYTF. CDR3 DNA sequence: TGTGCCAGCAGTTACTCTCGTGGATATGGCTACACCTTC.

This chain links TRBV11-3 with TRBJ2-7, with D possibly being TRBD2 (7 bases). CDR1 is SGHNT, CDR2 YENEEA, per germline. Trimming left V 5 bases short and J 2 bases short, with 13 bases between. This CDR3 comprises 14 residues. CDR3: CASSAEGGAYEQYF. The CDR3 nucleotides read TGTGCCAGCAGCGCGGAGGGGGGGGCCTACGAGCAGTACTTC.

This clonotype was counted a single time. As DNA, the CDR3 is TGTGCCAGCAGCCTCAGGGGGCGACAGGGCGACTCTGGAAACACCATATATTTT. Its translation is CASSLRGRQGDSGNTIYF. This sequence joins TRBV7-3 and TRBJ1-3, with 8 bases lining up with TRBD1. Germline-derived CDR1 and CDR2 are SGHTA and FQGTGA. The CDR3 length is 18 residues. The ends lost 5 bases at V and 0 bases at J; junction bases unmatched: 12.

This clonotype showed up many times. The chain couples TRBV29-1 to TRBJ2-2; perhaps TRBD2 as D (6 bases). CDR3 length: 13 residues. Trimming removed 4 bases at V and 5 bases at J, with 11 bases between. The germline gives CDR1 SQVTM, CDR2 ANQGSEA. Here the CDR3 DNA reads TGCAGCGTTGGGGGGGAGCGGACCGGGGAGCTGTTTTTT. Residues: CSVGGERTGELFF.

Points on this clonotype: It is likely a read error: a sequence one base away is far more abundant. This rearrangement joins TRBV6-5 to TRBJ2-2; the D gene is possibly TRBD1 (5 bases). The CDR3 runs to 15 residues. The V gene's germline CDR1 is MNHEY and CDR2 SVGAGI. Trimming took 4 bases from V and 10 from J, leaving 19 bases between them. CDR3 nucleotides: TGTGCCAGCAGTTTAGTAGGTGGGGCCCCCGTGGAGCTGTTTTTT. This sequence encodes CASSLVGGAPVELFF.

This chain connects TRBV5-1 to TRBJ2-7, with a weak D call TRBD2 (5 bases). The germline V gene has CDR1 SGHRS and CDR2 YFSETQ. The length of the CDR3 is 15 residues. Trimming removed 3 bases at V and 2 bases at J, with 15 bases between. As DNA, the CDR3 is TGCGCCAGCAGCTGGACCGAGGAGGTACCCTACGAGCAGTACTTC. Translated, it gives CASSWTEEVPYEQYF.

To note about this clonotype: The conserved final phenylalanine or tryptophan is absent from the CDR3, which likely points to a read error. The chain uses TRBV12-3 or TRBV12-4 and TRBJ2-2, with D maybe TRBD2 (6 bases). The CDR3 has 17 amino acids. V lost 3 bases and J lost 5, with 19 bases in between. CDR3: CASSLNRGMQLTGELFS. Written as DNA, the CDR3 is TGTGCCAGCAGTTTGAATCGGGGGATGCAACTGACCGGGGAGCTGTTTTCT.

On this clonotype: It is likely a read error: a sequence one base away is far more abundant. V gene TRBV27 combines with J gene TRBJ1-5; D call uncertain. Germline-derived CDR1 and CDR2 are MNHEY and SMNVEV (reference sequence). The CDR3 consists of 12 residues. Trimming took off 9 bases at V and 5 bases at J, with 11 bases between the two ends. The CDR3 coding sequence is TGTGCCAGTAGATCCTGGGATCAGCCCCAGCATTTT. Translation: CASRSWDQPQHF.

This clonotype showed up many times. CDR3 sequence (DNA): TGTGCCAGCAGCTTGGCCGCGGGACATCCCTACGAGCAGTACTTC. This sequence encodes CASSLAAGHPYEQYF. The rearrangement joins TRBV7-9 to TRBJ2-7; D possibly uses TRBD1 or TRBD2 (6 bases each). Trimming removed 3 bases from V and 2 bases from J, with 14 bases in between. CDR1 SEHNR and CDR2 FQNEAQ come from the germline V gene (reference sequence). The CDR3 has 15 residues.

This chain connects TRBV6-1 to TRBJ2-2; possible D gene TRBD2, 5 bases. In germline, CDR1 is MNHNS, CDR2 SASEGT. There are 16 residues in the CDR3. V lost 9 bases and J 2 bases, leaving 19 bases between the germline ends. CDR3 loop: CASQPGLAVNTGELFF. CDR3 bases: TGTGCCAGTCAACCCGGTCTAGCCGTTAACACCGGGGAGCTGTTTTTT.